This T cell receptor beta chain originates from a study of T cell responses to AZD1222 COVID-19 vaccine. Overall study: Second doses that came at about 4 or about 12 weeks were put together.

Sequenced by immunoSEQ multiplex PCR; TCRdb stores in-frame clones only, minus some. The sample has approximately 56,000 clones, roughly 88% seen once. To note about this clone: Its antigen is not known.

In germline, CDR1 is SGHAT, CDR2 FQNNGV. With 0 bases removed from V and 4 bases from J, the gap between germline ends came to 7 bases. The CDR3 has 15 amino acids. General study points: Only 5 or 6 AZD1222 recipients tested seropositive at baseline. Repertoire samples came only from after the peak T cell response.

This chain joins TRBV11-2 and TRBJ1-6; D not resolved. This TCR came from an adult in good health. The sample consisted of peripheral blood, taken on day 0 of AZD1222 vaccination. The CDR3, as DNA: TGTGCCAGCAGCTTAGATGTGGGGTATAATTCACCCCTCCACTTT. This sequence encodes CASSLDVGYNSPLHF.